The sequence of this TCR beta chain was determined in a study of human thymus T cells. Trimming cost V 1 base and J 7 bases; bases outside gene matches: 9. CDR1 SEHNR and CDR2 FQNEAQ come from the germline V gene (reference sequence). CDR3 length: 16 amino acids. Only in-frame clones appear in the TCRdb table, and some are missing; sequencing was by immunoSEQ multiplex PCR. The sample includes just over 45,000 clones, 95% of them seen just once. Blood DNA came from all available leukocytes, not a fixed cell number. The sequence was collected from a girl under two years old with a congenital heart defect but otherwise immunologically healthy. V and J are TRBV7-9 and TRBJ2-1; 8 bases map to TRBD2. Sequencing was done on a sample of blood. The DNA for the CDR3 is TGTGCCAGCAGCTTAGGTCGAGCGGGAGCCCTAAATGAGCAGTTCTTC. Its protein product is CASSLGRAGALNEQFF.